The 13 T cell receptor beta chains given below trace back to one sample, sequenced in a study of T cell repertoires in cytomegalovirus infection. MiXCR, run by TCRdb on the reads, gives a single entry per CDR3 protein. The table shows 900,000 to 950,000 distinct CDR3 sequences, with approximately 31% occurring only once. No antigens are known for them. Sequences were derived from cultured CD8+ T cells from PBMCs, sampled from culture after CMV antigen stimulation. Every receptor here comes from a human donor in good health (CMV status not recorded). Some clones in this sample may be carry-over from other donors' samples.

The J gene is TRBJ1-2, the V gene TRBV6-1; 7 positions match TRBD1. V lost 7 bases, J lost 0 bases, and 8 bases stayed unmatched. CDR3 length: 15 amino acids. CDR1 is MNHNS and CDR2 is SASEGT in the germline V gene. The CDR3 region is CASILRDRPNYGYTF. Here the CDR3 DNA reads TGTGCCAGCATTCTCCGGGACAGACCTAACTATGGCTACACCTTC.

Details on this clonotype: As the CDR3 is not closed by the conserved phenylalanine or tryptophan, this likely results from a read error. The rearrangement joins TRBV27 to TRBJ1-3; no clear D. The CDR3 spans 15 residues. CDR1 is MNHEY and CDR2 is SMNVEV in the germline V gene (reference sequence). Trimming removed 3 bases from V and 1 base from J, with 10 bases in between. CDR3: CASSLIGGSGNTIYS. The CDR3 DNA follows: TGTGCCAGCAGTTTGATCGGTGGTTCTGGAAACACCATATATTCT.

The V and J genes are TRBV10-3 and TRBJ1-2; weak D call: TRBD1 (6 bases). CDR1 is ENHRY, CDR2 SYGVKD, per germline. The CDR3 totals 14 residues. Trimming cost V 4 bases and J 4 bases, with 13 bases left between them. The CDR3 reads CAISAGEAVYGYTF. DNA for the CDR3: TGTGCCATCAGTGCAGGGGAAGCGGTCTATGGCTACACCTTC.

The gene calls are TRBV10-2 and TRBJ1-5; D not resolved. The V gene lost 0 bases and the J gene lost 0 bases, with 3 bases spanning the gap. Germline loops: CDR1 WSHSY, CDR2 SAAADI. The length of the CDR3 is 14 residues. The chain's CDR3 is CASSESASNQPQHF. The CDR3 coding sequence is TGCGCCAGCAGTGAGTCGGCTAGCAATCAGCCCCAGCATTTT.

The CDR3: CASSPLYPTAGTEAFF. CDR3 sequence (DNA): TGTGCCAGCAGTCCTCTTTACCCTACGGCAGGGACTGAAGCTTTCTTT. The V call is TRBV6-2 or TRBV6-3, the J call TRBJ1-1; D might be TRBD1 (5 bases). V was trimmed by 5 bases and J by 5 bases, leaving 21 bases between them. The V gene's germline CDR1 is MNHEY and CDR2 SVGEGT. This CDR3 is 16 amino acids long.

V gene TRBV10-3 combines with J gene TRBJ1-3, with a weak D call TRBD1 (5 bases). With 5 bases removed from V and 2 bases from J, the gap between germline ends came to 10 bases. This CDR3 spans 14 amino acids. Germline assignment: CDR1 ENHRY and CDR2 SYGVKD. The CDR3 loop is CAISMRDPGNTIYF. The CDR3 DNA reads as TGTGCCATCAGTATGAGGGACCCTGGAAACACCATATATTTT.

V is TRBV18 and J is TRBJ1-1; no clear D. Trimming removed 6 bases at V and 1 base at J, with 15 bases between. CDR1 KGHSH and CDR2 LQKENI come from the germline V gene. The CDR3 extends over 15 amino acids. The CDR3 DNA reads as TGTGCCAGCTCGTCCGGGAACCTTAGGAACACTGAAGCTTTCTTT. This translates into CASSSGNLRNTEAFF.

As to this clonotype: This may come from a read error, since a much larger clone is one base off. The V and J genes are TRBV5-5 and TRBJ2-7; D is ambiguous. The CDR3 extends over 12 amino acids. Germline lookup yields CDR1 SGHKS and CDR2 YYEKEE (reference sequence). The V end lost 6 bases, the J end lost 0 bases, and 7 bases lay between the germline ends. CDR3 region: CASTENSYEQYF. The CDR3 bases are TGTGCCAGCACCGAGAACTCCTACGAGCAGTACTTC.

This clonotype was observed at least ten times. This chain joins TRBV7-6 and TRBJ1-3, with D possibly matching TRBD1 (6 bases). Looked up from germline, CDR1 is SGHVS and CDR2 is FNYEAQ. Trimming shortened V by 4 bases and J by 0 bases, and 19 bases separated the two germline ends. The CDR3 extends over 18 amino acids. In DNA form, the CDR3 reads TGTGCCAGCAGCTGGGAGGGACACCGGCCCAGCTCTGGAAACACCATATATTTT. It encodes CASSWEGHRPSSGNTIYF.

This clonotype was seen a few times. This chain connects TRBV2 to TRBJ1-5; no reliable D call. Germline lookup yields CDR1 SNHLY and CDR2 FYNNEI. V lost 3 bases and J 6 bases, leaving 9 bases between the germline ends. There are 13 residues in the CDR3. DNA for the CDR3: TGTGCCAGCAGTGATTGGGGTTTTCAGCCCCAGCATTTT. Translating it yields CASSDWGFQPQHF.

This sequence joins TRBV15 and TRBJ1-1, with D perhaps matching TRBD1 (5 bases). This CDR3 comprises 13 residues. Between the trimmed V and J ends, which lost 4 bases and 4 bases, there was a span of 10 bases. Germline lookup yields CDR1 LNHNV and CDR2 YYDKDF (reference sequence). In nucleotides, the CDR3 is TGTGCCACCAGCAACCAGGGTCGCACTGAAGCTTTCTTT. Translated: CATSNQGRTEAFF.

This clonotype was observed many times. V and J are TRBV7-2 and TRBJ2-1; D gene uncertain. V was trimmed by 2 bases and J by 0 bases, leaving 11 bases between them. CDR3 length: 16 amino acids. CDR1 and CDR2 (germline): SGHTA, FQGNSA. In nucleotides, the CDR3 is TGTGCCAGCAGCTTAATTCCCAGGAGCTCCTACAATGAGCAGTTCTTC. It is translated as CASSLIPRSSYNEQFF.

In DNA form, the CDR3 reads TGTGCCAGTAGTAACCCGACTAGCGGGGGGGATGAGCAGTTCTTC. Its protein is CASSNPTSGGDEQFF. This chain joins TRBV19 and TRBJ2-1; 14 nucleotides agree with TRBD2. From germline, CDR1 is LNHDA and CDR2 SQIVND (reference sequence). The CDR3 runs to 15 residues. The V and J ends lost 4 bases and 8 bases, in that order; junction bases with no gene match: 4.